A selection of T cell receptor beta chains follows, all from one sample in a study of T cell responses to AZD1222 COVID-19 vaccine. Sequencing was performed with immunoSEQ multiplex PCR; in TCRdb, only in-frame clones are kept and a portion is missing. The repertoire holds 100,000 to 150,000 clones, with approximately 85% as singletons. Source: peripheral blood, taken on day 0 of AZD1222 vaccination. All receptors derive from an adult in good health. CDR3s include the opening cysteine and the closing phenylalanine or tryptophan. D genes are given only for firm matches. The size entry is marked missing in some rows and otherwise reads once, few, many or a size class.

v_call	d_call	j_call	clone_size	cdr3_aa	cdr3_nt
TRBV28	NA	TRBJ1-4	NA	CASSLLQGGEKLFF	TGTGCCAGCAGTTTATTACAGGGTGGTGAAAAACTGTTTTTT
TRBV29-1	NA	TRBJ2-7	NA	CSVTRQVGYYEQYF	TGCAGCGTGACGAGACAGGTGGGGTACTACGAGCAGTACTTC
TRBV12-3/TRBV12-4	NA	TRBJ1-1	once	CASSLGGEAFF	TGTGCCAGCAGTTTGGGGGGTGAAGCTTTCTTT
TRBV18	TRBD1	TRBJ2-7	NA	CASTTGSKQAEQYF	TGTGCCAGCACGACAGGGTCGAAACAGGCCGAGCAGTACTTC
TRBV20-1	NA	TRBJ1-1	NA	CSAKVNTEAFF	TGCAGTGCTAAAGTCAACACTGAAGCTTTCTTT
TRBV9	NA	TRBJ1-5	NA	CASSVGGVGQPQHF	TGTGCCAGCAGCGTAGGAGGGGTTGGTCAGCCCCAGCATTTT
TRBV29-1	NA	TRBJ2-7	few	CSVQIEGINEQYF	TGCAGCGTTCAGATTGAGGGGATCAACGAGCAGTACTTC
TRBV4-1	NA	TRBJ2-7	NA	CASSEGRGSYEQYF	TGCGCCAGCAGCGAGGGGCGGGGCTCCTACGAGCAGTACTTC
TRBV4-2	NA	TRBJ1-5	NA	CASSQGGEVQPQHF	TGTGCCAGCAGCCAAGGGGGGGAAGTGCAGCCCCAGCATTTT
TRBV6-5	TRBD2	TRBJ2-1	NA	CASKDPWGGEQFF	TGTGCCAGCAAAGACCCGTGGGGGGGTGAGCAGTTCTTC
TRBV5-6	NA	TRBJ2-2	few	CASSWGFTGELFF	TGTGCCAGCAGCTGGGGGTTCACCGGGGAGCTGTTTTTT
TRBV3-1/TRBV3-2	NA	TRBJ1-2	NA	CASSQVFRPGRQSDGYTF	TGTGCCAGCAGCCAAGTTTTTAGGCCAGGGCGTCAGTCAGACGGCTACACCTTC
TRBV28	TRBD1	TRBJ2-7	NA	CASSPTGGPGEQYF	TGTGCCAGCAGTCCCACAGGGGGCCCTGGAGAGCAGTACTTC
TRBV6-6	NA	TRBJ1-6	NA	CASTAREDSPLHF	TGTGCCAGCACCGCCAGGGAAGATTCACCCCTCCACTTT
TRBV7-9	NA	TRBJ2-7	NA	CASSPTRAHLGQQYF	TGTGCCAGCAGCCCTACTCGGGCCCACCTTGGCCAGCAGTACTTC
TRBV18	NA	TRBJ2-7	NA	CASSPLVSYEQYF	TGTGCCAGCTCACCACTAGTTTCCTACGAGCAGTACTTC
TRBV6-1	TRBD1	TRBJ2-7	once	CASSELDRGSYEQYF	TGTGCCAGCAGTGAACTGGACAGGGGATCCTACGAGCAGTACTTC
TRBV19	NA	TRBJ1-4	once	CASNGWDVSDEKLFF	TGTGCCAGTAATGGCTGGGATGTATCCGATGAAAAACTGTTTTTT
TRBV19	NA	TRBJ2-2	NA	CASKSQGNTGELFF	TGTGCCAGCAAATCACAGGGGAACACCGGGGAGCTGTTTTTT
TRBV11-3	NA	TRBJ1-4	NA	CASSLEREKLFF	TGTGCCAGCAGCTTAGAAAGGGAAAAACTGTTTTTT
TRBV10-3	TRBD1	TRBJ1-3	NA	CAISETQGGSGNTIYF	TGTGCCATCAGTGAGACACAGGGGGGCTCTGGAAACACCATATATTTT
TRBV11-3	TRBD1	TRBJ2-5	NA	CASSSGQQETQYF	TGTGCCAGCAGCTCGGGACAGCAAGAGACCCAGTACTTC
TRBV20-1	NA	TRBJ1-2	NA	CSASTGGYTF	TGCAGTGCTAGTACGGGTGGCTACACCTTC
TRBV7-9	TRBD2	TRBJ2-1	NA	CASSPGRGDGYNEQFF	TGTGCCAGCAGTCCGGGGCGGGGGGACGGCTACAATGAGCAGTTCTTC
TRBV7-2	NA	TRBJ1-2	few	CASSRQQGYGYTF	TGTGCCAGCAGCCGCCAGCAGGGTTATGGCTACACCTTC
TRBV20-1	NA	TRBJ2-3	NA	CSAGSTDTQYF	TGCAGTGCTGGGTCCACAGATACGCAGTATTTT
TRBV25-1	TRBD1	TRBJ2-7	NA	CASHVVRQGNSYEQYF	TGTGCCAGCCACGTGGTCCGACAGGGAAACTCCTACGAGCAGTACTTC
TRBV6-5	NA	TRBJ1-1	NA	CASRPQGSTEAFF	TGTGCCAGCAGGCCACAGGGTAGCACTGAAGCTTTCTTT
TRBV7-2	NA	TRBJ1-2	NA	CASSLDRDAYGYTF	TGTGCCAGCAGCTTAGACCGAGACGCCTATGGCTACACCTTC